This T cell receptor beta chain is drawn from a study of molecular identifiers for immune sequencing clone quantification. Study results and limitations: The share of molecules held by clones above 20 RNA copies was over 98% in effector cells and under 1% in naive cells.

About this clonotype: The antigen remains unidentified.

For bulk TCR libraries, previously described methods and listed TCR primers were used. Using its own MiXCR run on the PCR reads, TCRdb lists one record per CDR3 protein. The sample has a few hundred thousand distinct CDR3 sequences, 25% seen once; the top ten hold around 0.79%. CDR3 size: 13 residues. Trimming cost V 0 bases and J 3 bases, with 6 bases left between them. CDR1 is KGHSH, CDR2 LQKENI, per germline. The source of this sequence is a human donor in good health. Some libraries in this study had Jurkat cell RNA spiked in. The sequenced sample consisted of naive CD8+ T cells from blood, with Jurkat cell RNA spiked in. This sample's subset: FACS-sorted CD8+CD4-CCR7+CD45RA+ naive T cells. The chain recombines TRBV18 with TRBJ2-7, with D uncertain. CDR3 in amino acids: CASSPPANYEQYF. The CDR3 nucleotides read TGTGCCAGCTCACCACCGGCCAACTACGAGCAGTACTTC.